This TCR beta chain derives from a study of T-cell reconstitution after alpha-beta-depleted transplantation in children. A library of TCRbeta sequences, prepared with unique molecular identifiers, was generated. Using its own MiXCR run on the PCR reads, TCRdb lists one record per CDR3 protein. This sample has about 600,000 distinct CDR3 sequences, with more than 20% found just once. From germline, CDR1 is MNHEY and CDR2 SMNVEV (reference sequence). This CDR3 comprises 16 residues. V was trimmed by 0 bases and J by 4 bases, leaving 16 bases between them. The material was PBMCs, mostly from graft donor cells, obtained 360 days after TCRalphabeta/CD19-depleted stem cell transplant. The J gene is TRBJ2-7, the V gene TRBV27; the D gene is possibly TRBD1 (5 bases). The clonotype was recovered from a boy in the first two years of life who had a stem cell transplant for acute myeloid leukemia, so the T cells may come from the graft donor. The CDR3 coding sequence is TGTGCCAGCAGTTTATCCCTAACGACAACAGGTTACGAGCAGTACTTC. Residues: CASSLSLTTTGYEQYF.